Included here is one T cell receptor (beta chain) sequence, with context. The repertoire was sequenced with immunoSEQ multiplex PCR; TCRdb's copy has only in-frame clones and lacks some. The profile covers approximately 35,000 clones, with 95% to 96% appearing a single time and under 3% taken by the ten largest. The data were taken from a study of T cells in tuberculosis. Germline loops: CDR1 KGHSH, CDR2 LQKENI. J was trimmed by 12 bases and V by 3 bases; bases with no gene match: 12. The CDR3 contains 15 residues. The receptor's source is a donor under 30 with latent tuberculosis or without tuberculosis infection. Sequencing was carried out using PBMCs. The chain couples TRBV18 to TRBJ2-1, with 9 bases fitting TRBD1. CDR3: CASSPGTGRDFPQFF. The CDR3 DNA sequence: TGTGCCAGCTCACCCGGGACAGGGCGCGATTTCCCGCAGTTCTTC.